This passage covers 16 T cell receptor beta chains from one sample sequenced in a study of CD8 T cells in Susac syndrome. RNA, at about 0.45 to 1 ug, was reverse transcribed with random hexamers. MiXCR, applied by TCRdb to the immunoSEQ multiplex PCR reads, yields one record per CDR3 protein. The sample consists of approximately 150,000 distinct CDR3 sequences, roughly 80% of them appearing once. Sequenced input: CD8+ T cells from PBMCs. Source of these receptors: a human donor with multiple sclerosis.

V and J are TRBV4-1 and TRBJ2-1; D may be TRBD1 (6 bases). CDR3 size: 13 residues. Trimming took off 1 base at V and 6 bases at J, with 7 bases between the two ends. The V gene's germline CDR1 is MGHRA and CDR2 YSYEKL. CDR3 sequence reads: CASSQVGGNEQFF. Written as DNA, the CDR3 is TGCGCCAGCAGCCAAGTAGGGGGCAATGAGCAGTTCTTC.

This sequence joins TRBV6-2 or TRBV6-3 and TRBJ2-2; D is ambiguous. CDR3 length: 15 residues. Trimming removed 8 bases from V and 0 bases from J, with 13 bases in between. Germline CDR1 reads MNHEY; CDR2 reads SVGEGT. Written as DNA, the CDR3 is TGTGCCAGCGAAGACGGGCGCGCGAACACCGGGGAGCTGTTTTTT. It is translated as CASEDGRANTGELFF.

Written as DNA, the CDR3 is TGTGCCAGCAGTTACTCGATCTCAGCGGGAATTGCCGGGGAGCTGTTTTTT. Its translation is CASSYSISAGIAGELFF. The rearrangement uses TRBV6-5 and TRBJ2-2; 7 bases match TRBD2. J lost 6 bases, V lost 0 bases, and 10 bases had no gene match. This CDR3 comprises 17 residues. CDR1 is MNHEY, CDR2 SVGAGI, per germline.

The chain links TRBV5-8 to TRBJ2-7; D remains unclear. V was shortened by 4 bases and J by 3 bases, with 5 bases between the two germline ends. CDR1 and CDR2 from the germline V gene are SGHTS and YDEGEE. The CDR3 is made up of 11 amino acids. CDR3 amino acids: CASSPHYEQYF. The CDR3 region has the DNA TGTGCCAGCAGCCCCCACTACGAGCAGTACTTC.

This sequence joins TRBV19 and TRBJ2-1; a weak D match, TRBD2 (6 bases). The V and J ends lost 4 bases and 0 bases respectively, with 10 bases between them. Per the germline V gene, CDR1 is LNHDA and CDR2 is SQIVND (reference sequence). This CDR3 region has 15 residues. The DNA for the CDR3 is TGTGCCAGTAGTAAGGCGGGGAGCTCCTACAATGAGCAGTTCTTC. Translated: CASSKAGSSYNEQFF.

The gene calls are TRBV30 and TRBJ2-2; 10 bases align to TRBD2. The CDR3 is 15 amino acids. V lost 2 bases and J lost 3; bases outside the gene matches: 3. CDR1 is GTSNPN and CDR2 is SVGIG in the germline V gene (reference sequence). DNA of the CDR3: TGTGCCTGGAGTCCGGGGACTAGCGACACCGGGGAGCTGTTTTTT. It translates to CAWSPGTSDTGELFF.

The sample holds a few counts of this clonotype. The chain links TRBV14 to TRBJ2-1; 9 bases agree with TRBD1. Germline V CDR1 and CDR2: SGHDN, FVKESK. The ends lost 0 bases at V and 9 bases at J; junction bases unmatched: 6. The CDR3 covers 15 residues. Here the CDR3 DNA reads TGTGCCAGCAGCCAAGAACAGGGGGCCCTTCGTGAGCAGTTCTTC. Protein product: CASSQEQGALREQFF.

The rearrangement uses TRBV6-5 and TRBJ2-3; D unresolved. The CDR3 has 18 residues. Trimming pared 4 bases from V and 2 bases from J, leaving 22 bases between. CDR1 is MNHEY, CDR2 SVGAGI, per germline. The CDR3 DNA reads TGTGCCAGCAGTTCAACCTTCAACGAGGATGGCGCCACAGATACGCAGTATTTT. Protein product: CASSSTFNEDGATDTQYF.

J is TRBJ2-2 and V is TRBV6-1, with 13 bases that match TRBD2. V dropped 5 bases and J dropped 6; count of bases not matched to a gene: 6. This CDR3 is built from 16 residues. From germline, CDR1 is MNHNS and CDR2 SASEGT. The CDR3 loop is CASSQTSGGASGELFF. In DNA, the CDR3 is TGTGCCAGCAGTCAAACTAGCGGGGGGGCCTCCGGGGAGCTGTTTTTT.

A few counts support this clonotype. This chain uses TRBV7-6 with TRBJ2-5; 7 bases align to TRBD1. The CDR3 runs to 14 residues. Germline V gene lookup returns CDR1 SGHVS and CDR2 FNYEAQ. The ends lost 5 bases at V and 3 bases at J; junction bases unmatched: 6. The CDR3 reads CASSPPTGKETQYF. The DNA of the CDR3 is TGTGCCAGCAGCCCTCCGACAGGGAAAGAGACCCAGTACTTC.

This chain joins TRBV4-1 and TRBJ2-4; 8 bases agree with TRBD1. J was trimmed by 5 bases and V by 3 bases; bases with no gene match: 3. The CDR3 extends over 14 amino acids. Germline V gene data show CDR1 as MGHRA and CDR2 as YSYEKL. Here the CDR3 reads CASSQTGEENIQYF. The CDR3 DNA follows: TGCGCCAGCAGCCAGACAGGGGAGGAAAACATTCAGTACTTC.

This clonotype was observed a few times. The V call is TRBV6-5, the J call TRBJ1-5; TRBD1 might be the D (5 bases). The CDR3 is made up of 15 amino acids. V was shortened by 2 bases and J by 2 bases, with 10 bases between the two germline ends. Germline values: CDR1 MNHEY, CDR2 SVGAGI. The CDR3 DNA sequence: TGTGCCAGCAGTTACGTGGGGGAAGGCAATCAGCCCCAGCATTTT. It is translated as CASSYVGEGNQPQHF.

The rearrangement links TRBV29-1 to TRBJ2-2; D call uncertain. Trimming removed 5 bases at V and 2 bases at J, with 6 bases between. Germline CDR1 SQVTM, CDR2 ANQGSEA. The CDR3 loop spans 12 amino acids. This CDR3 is CSVIKNTGELFF. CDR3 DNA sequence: TGCAGCGTTATAAAAAACACCGGGGAGCTGTTTTTT.

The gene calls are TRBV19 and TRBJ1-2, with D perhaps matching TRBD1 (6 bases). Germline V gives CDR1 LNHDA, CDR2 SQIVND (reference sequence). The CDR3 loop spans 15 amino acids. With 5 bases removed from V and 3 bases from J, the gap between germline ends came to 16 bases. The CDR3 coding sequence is TGTGCCAGTAGTGTGGACGGGGGCGCCTACTATGGCTACACCTTC. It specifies CASSVDGGAYYGYTF.

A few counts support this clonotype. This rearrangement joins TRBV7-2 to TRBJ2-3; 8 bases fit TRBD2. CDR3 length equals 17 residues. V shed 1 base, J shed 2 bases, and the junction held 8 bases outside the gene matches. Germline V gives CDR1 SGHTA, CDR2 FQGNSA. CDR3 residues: CASSLVGSSGVTDTQYF. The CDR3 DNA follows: TGTGCCAGCAGCTTAGTAGGTAGTAGCGGGGTCACAGATACGCAGTATTTT.

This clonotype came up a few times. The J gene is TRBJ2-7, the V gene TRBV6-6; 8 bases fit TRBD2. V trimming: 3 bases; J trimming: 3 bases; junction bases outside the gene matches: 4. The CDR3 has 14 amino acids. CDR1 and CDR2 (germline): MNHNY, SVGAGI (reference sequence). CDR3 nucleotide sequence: TGTGCCAGCAGTTATCCGGGACTAGGCTACGAGCAGTACTTC. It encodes CASSYPGLGYEQYF.